This T cell receptor beta chain was sequenced for a study of T cells expressing NK-cell markers. Study-wide background: The study sequenced eight donors, seven HCMV-seropositive and one seronegative.

The CDR3 loop spans 13 amino acids. The V gene's germline CDR1 is SGHRS and CDR2 YFSETQ. TCRdb re-called the 5' RACE reads and catalogs CDR3 proteins one per entry, DNA excluded. The sample holds 300,000 to 500,000 distinct CDR3 sequences. Sample: blood T cells: a sorted CD56 or NKG2C T cell subset, CD4+ or CD8+ T cells, or bulk PBMC T cells (not recorded which). This TCR was sampled from a woman aged 50 to 65 in good health. The chain combines TRBV5-1 with TRBJ2-4; TCRdb outputs TRBD2, but without DNA this stays unchecked. Here the CDR3 reads CASSHAGLNIQYF.